This T cell receptor (beta chain) was profiled in a study of cytomegalovirus exposure and HLA in healthy donors (dated 2017 in TCRdb). About the investigation overall: An earlier analysis of fewer than 750 of the donors reported 276 Gb of sequence data and some 110 million unique TCR beta sequences obtained from around 180 million T cells. Roughly 290 gigabases of sequencing data and around 80 million unique TCR sequences made up an early release that covered 500 to 700 HLA-typed donors. Of the 350 to 400 genotyped donors, about 80% fell in the genetic ancestry cluster associated with self-reported Caucasian donors. The aim of the study was to test whether cataloging public T cell receptors could identify signatures of past pathogen exposure. The study used immunosequencing to profile the T cell repertoires of approximately 650 subjects and linked those repertoires to cytomegalovirus serostatus. Along with the approximately 700-subject first cohort, a separate validation cohort of more than 90 different subjects was used. To predict cytomegalovirus infection status, the study combined high-throughput TCR immunosequencing, statistical association of individual TCRs with disease status, and machine learning. In a later analysis, previously published TCR beta repertoires from hundreds of donors were re-analyzed and high-resolution HLA genotyping was added so that TCR occurrence patterns could be studied. Rather than using new phenotypic data, the later analysis identified candidate immune exposures from TCR beta sequences and from how often those sequences occurred across donors. To decide whether each TCR beta V gene segment behaved as functional or pseudogenic, an earlier analysis of 587 of the donors relied on high-throughput TCR beta sequencing. Alongside the repertoire data, information on donor age, sex, ethnicity and CMV serostatus was compiled. A later genetic analysis took genome-wide SNP genotypes for about three fifths of the 666 donors and used that subset as a discovery cohort. All discovery cohort repertoires had been generated on a single sequencing platform. HLA typing covered class I and class II loci at four-digit resolution. Typing coverage varied by locus: about 629-630 donors for A, B, C, DRB1 and DQB1; roughly 510 for DQA1; more than 600 for DPA1; roughly 470 for DPB1. Because of strong linkage in the cohort, roughly five DR-DQ haplotypes were treated as single units for association and clustering. On average, approximately 250,000 unique TCR beta nucleotide sequences were sequenced per donor among roughly 430 genotyped donors of the cohort, with 15% to 20% of those sequences being non-productive.

The cohort comprised approximately 700 healthy bone marrow donors. All cohort members were sampled while nominally healthy, although unrecorded immune exposures were likely present. The donor tested CMV seropositive, placing the donor among the approximately 290 seropositive members of the cohort. A peripheral blood sample was provided by each donor, and peripheral blood mononuclear cells were used for TCR beta sequencing. The Qiagen DNeasy Blood Extraction Kit was used to extract genomic DNA from the blood cell samples. V loses 6 bases of germline sequence and J loses 2 bases, and the interval between the two ends is 16 bases. The CDR3, from cysteine to phenylalanine, totals 15 residues. Just CDR3 DNA is preserved here, 45 bases in frame from base 1. Via the germline V gene (reference sequence), CDR1 is MNHEY and CDR2 SMNVEV. The method was the immunoSEQ multiplex PCR assay. A mixture of 60 forward primers for TCR Vbeta segments and 13 reverse primers for TCR Jbeta segments was used in the multiplex PCR. A multiplex PCR assay on genomic DNA amplified the CDR3 region of rearranged TCR beta genes. The Illumina HiSeq System was used to sequence the amplified TCR beta libraries as 87-base-pair reads. The study's processing was this. In a later analysis, roughly 80 million unique TCR beta chains were counted across the approximately 620 repertoires, and roughly 9.9 million of these chains were shared by at least two donors. Raw reads were error-corrected and collapsed into unique sequences by a nearest-neighbor algorithm in which closely related sequences were merged to remove PCR and sequencing errors. To assign V, D and J gene segments, CDR3 sequences were aligned to IMGT reference sequences. Each retained sequence needed at least a six-nucleotide match to both a V gene segment and a J gene segment. A rearrangement counted as productive if the CDR3 had no stop codons and remained in frame with V and J, and every other rearrangement counted as non-productive. CDR3 was defined by IMGT convention, running from the second conserved V-encoded cysteine to the conserved J-encoded phenylalanine. The earlier analysis of 500 to 750 of the donors excluded any sequence lacking an unambiguous match to a single V gene segment. In an earlier analysis of some 590 of the donors, a V segment was called functional when productive rearrangements were above 56.7%, and segregating when the standard deviation between donors exceeded 5%. A statistical classification framework was built to diagnose cytomegalovirus status from the catalog of TCR beta chain sequences. In a later analysis, TCR nucleotide sequences were compared against IMGT/GENE-DB human TR gene sequences so that V and J genes could be assigned. The TCRdist pipeline was used in a later analysis to assign CDR3 sequences and most-parsimonious VDJ recombination scenarios. In a later analysis, each TCR beta chain was defined by its CDR3 amino acid sequence together with its V-gene family, and reads lacking a unique V-gene family were excluded. As a way to deal with suspected cross-contamination and a sequencing artifact, a later analysis dropped more than 500 nucleotide sequences that were highly shared and had low generation probability. For each public chain, a later analysis derived a clonal expansion index from normalized ranks of inferred template counts within each repertoire. In a later analysis, generation probabilities were computed using a VDJ recombination model fitted to out-of-frame rearrangements, and the results were checked against IGoR. Hypergeometric tests were used in a later analysis to score TCR-TCR, TCR-HLA and TCR-CMV co-occurrence, with a repertoire-size bias correction applied to the TCR pairs. To estimate false discovery rates, a later analysis permuted the HLA or CMV assignments 20 times. In a later analysis, co-occurring TCRs were grouped using DBSCAN, with TCRdist sequence similarity added in when clustering inside HLA-allele-positive subsets. Co-occurrence clustering excluded repertoires with fewer than 30,000 or more than 120,000 public chains, plus five with anomalous nucleotide sharing. In TCRdb, the immuneACCESS table is reduced to in-frame sequences with V and J assigned. These tables do not hold every clone; where another copy was compared, an unresolved V gene accounts for under half, and the others remain unexplained. The D gene and trimming were derived from the DNA, and the V and J assignments and clone size from that table. Here the sample has about 190,000 clones; more than 60% occur a single time. The leading ten clones occupy approximately 2.1% of the sample.

Overall results and qualifications from the work: The cohort was sequenced for TCR beta chains only, and without alpha or paired-chain data the features that could be detected were limited. Most TCR sequences were seen in very few donors, while some public TCRs were found in many individuals. Because counts were too low, around 17 rarely observed V segments, including chromosome 9 orphons, were left out of the earlier analysis of 587 of the donors. A further reported finding was that TCR beta sequences accurately predicted the HLA-A and HLA-B alleles for most subjects in the first cohort. Sequencing depth was assumed to be roughly uniform across donors in the presence/absence analyses, though that assumption may not hold. When HLA alleles, especially DR and DQ, strongly co-occurred, attributing TCR associations to individual alleles was difficult. In an earlier analysis of 587 of the donors, most TCR beta V segments appeared in productive rearrangements about 87% or about 30% of the time, broadly matching IMGT annotations. Cytomegalovirus status was reported to be diagnosed by the classifier with high specificity and sensitivity in both the original and validation cohorts. A total of roughly 160 TCR beta chains were listed by the study as associated with cytomegalovirus. Correlated functional status among segregating V segments might reflect linkage disequilibrium, but an unknown experimental factor could not be ruled out. In a later genetic analysis, fewer N-insertions in productive TCRs were reported among donors in an Asian-associated ancestry cluster than the roughly 700-donor mean. In a later analysis, HLA-associated TCR beta chains were found to be more clonally expanded and to have lower generation probabilities than equally common non-associated chains. According to a later analysis, parvovirus B19, influenza, CMV and Epstein-Barr virus appeared linked to several top co-occurrence clusters. Because HLA typing was missing for some donors at each locus, association tests included only the typed subset. Most CMV-associated TCR beta chains appeared to be HLA-restricted in a later analysis, and the HLA associations seemed to be driven largely by CMV exposure. An association between a missense DCLRE1C variant and V-gene and J-gene trimming of TCR beta chains was found in a later genetic analysis and replicated in an independent cohort. A later analysis found that TCR association rates varied across HLA loci, with DRB1 alleles showing the most associated TCRs and HLA-C alleles the fewest. For the cohort, immune exposure information was limited to CMV serostatus. The authors suggested that the approach could potentially be generalized to other disease states and immunological phenotypes. Some IMGT-functional V segments, including TRBV6-2 and TRBV6-3, could not be told apart with the 87-base-pair reads, so those segments were excluded. A group of highly shared sequence variants was considered likely to be a technical artifact of the sequencing pipeline. A later analysis associated about 17,000 TCR beta sequences with specific HLA alleles at a false discovery rate of 0.05. In vitro tests confirmed that a few of the cytomegalovirus-associated TCR beta chains recognize cytomegalovirus antigens.

The table lists this clone with a count of one. Which antigen it targets is not known. Per-base quality was not reported, and no clone a single base away is much larger than it. This clonotype originated in a woman in her 30s in good health and CMV-seropositive. Sample: PBMCs. The chain couples TRBV27 to TRBJ1-1, with a weak D call of TRBD1 (6 bases match). This receptor has the CDR3 CASRPEDRSNTEAFF. The sequenced DNA is TGTGCCAGCAGACCCGAAGACAGGTCCAACACTGAAGCTTTCTTT.